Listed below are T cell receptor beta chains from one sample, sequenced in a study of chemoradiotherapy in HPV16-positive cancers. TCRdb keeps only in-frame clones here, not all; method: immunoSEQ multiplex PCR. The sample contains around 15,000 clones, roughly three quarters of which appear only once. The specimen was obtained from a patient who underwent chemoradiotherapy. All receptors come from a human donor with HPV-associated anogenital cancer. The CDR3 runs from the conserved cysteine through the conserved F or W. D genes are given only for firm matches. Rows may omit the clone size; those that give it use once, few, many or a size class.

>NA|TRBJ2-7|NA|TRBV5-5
CASSLVGVGYEQYF
TGTGCCAGCAGCTTGGTCGGGGTTGGCTACGAGCAGTACTTC
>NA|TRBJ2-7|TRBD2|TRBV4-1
CASSQDREGRIEQYF
TGCGCCAGCAGCCAAGATCGGGAGGGTAGGATCGAGCAGTACTTC
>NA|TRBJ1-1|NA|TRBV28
CASSRAGDIEAFF
TGTGCCAGCAGTCGCGCGGGCGACATTGAAGCTTTCTTT
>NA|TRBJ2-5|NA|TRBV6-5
CASSQGIRVGETQYF
TGTGCCAGCAGTCAGGGGATAAGGGTCGGAGAGACCCAGTACTTC
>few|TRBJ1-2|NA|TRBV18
CASSPSRQAGYGYTF
TGTGCCAGCTCACCGAGTCGGCAGGCTGGGTATGGCTACACCTTC
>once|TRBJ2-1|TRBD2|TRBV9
CASSVGGGPPNEQFF
TGTGCCAGCAGCGTTGGCGGGGGGCCCCCAAATGAGCAGTTCTTC
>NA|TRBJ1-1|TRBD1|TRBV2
CASSQGTGSTEAFF
TGTGCCAGCAGCCAGGGGACAGGGAGCACTGAAGCTTTCTTT
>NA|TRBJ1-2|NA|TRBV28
CASSAARYQDNYGYTF
TGTGCCAGCAGTGCAGCTAGATACCAGGATAACTATGGCTACACCTTC
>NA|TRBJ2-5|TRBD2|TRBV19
CASSVWLAGIQETQYF
TGTGCCAGTAGCGTCTGGCTAGCGGGTATCCAAGAGACCCAGTACTTC
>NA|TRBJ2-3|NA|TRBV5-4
CASSFKSSTDTQYF
TGTGCCAGCAGCTTCAAATCTAGCACAGATACGCAGTATTTT
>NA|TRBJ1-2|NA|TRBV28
CAIPKEGAVGYTF
TGTGCCATCCCAAAGGAAGGGGCCGTGGGCTACACCTTC
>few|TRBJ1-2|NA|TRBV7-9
CASGETAGYTF
TGTGCCAGCGGGGAAACTGCTGGCTACACCTTC
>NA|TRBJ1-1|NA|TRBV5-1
CASSLTGPYEAFF
TGCGCCAGCAGCTTAACGGGACCGTATGAAGCTTTCTTT
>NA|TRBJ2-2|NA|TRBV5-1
CASSLAPGAAGELFF
TGCGCCAGCAGCTTGGCTCCAGGTGCGGCCGGGGAGCTGTTTTTT
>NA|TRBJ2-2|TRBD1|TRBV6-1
CASSVGTGNWNTGELFF
TGTGCCAGCAGTGTCGGGACAGGGAACTGGAACACCGGGGAGCTGTTTTTT
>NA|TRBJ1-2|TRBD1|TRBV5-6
CASSSTPRTGESPNYGYTF
TGTGCCAGCAGCTCGACCCCCAGGACAGGGGAGTCCCCTAACTATGGCTACACCTTC
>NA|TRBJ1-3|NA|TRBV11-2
CASSLDPNRVGNTIYF
TGTGCCAGCAGCTTAGATCCCAACAGGGTTGGAAACACCATATATTTT
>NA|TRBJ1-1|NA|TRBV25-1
CASSEYTRGTEAFF
TGTGCCAGCAGTGAATACACTAGGGGCACTGAAGCTTTCTTT
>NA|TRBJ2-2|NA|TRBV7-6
CASSLARSSGARELFF
TGTGCCAGCAGCTTGGCCAGGTCTAGTGGGGCAAGGGAGCTGTTTTTT
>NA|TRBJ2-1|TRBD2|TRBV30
CAWSQRLAGYNEQFF
TGTGCCTGGAGTCAACGACTAGCGGGCTACAATGAGCAGTTCTTC
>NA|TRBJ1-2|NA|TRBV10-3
CAIRVGGGRNDGYTF
TGTGCCATCAGGGTCGGGGGGGGTAGGAATGATGGCTACACCTTC
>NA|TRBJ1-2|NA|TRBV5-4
CASSGMGSDYGYTF
TGTGCCAGCAGCGGGATGGGGTCTGACTATGGCTACACCTTC
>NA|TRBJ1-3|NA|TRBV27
CASSLLMSGNTIYF
TGTGCCAGCAGTCTCCTCATGTCTGGAAACACCATATATTTT
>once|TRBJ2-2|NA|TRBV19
CASSTRLLGGYPGELFF
TGTGCCAGTAGTACTCGCTTACTAGGGGGTTATCCCGGGGAGCTGTTTTTT
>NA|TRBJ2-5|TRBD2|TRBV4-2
CASSQDLSGGGTRTQYF
TGTGCCAGCAGCCAAGATCTGAGTGGGGGGGGGACGAGGACCCAGTACTTC
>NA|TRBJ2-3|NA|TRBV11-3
CASSLARGADTQYF
TGTGCCAGCAGCTTAGCTCGGGGCGCAGATACGCAGTATTTT
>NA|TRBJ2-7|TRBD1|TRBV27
CASSPGTGRGEQYF
TGTGCCAGCAGTCCCGGGACAGGGCGAGGGGAGCAGTACTTC
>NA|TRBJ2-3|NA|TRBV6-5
CASSYVREDTQYF
TGTGCCAGCAGTTACGTTCGGGAAGATACGCAGTATTTT
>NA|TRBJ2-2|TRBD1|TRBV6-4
CASSAGTGDTGELFF
TGTGCCAGCAGCGCCGGGACAGGGGACACCGGGGAGCTGTTTTTT
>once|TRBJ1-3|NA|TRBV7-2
CASSLGRLGGLYGNTIYF
TGTGCCAGCAGCTTAGGACGACTAGGGGGGCTTTACGGAAACACCATATATTTT
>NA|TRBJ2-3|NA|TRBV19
CASSNRGNPDTQYF
TGTGCCAGTAGTAATAGGGGAAACCCAGATACGCAGTATTTT
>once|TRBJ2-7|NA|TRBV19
CASSRQGGAVYEQYF
TGTGCCAGTAGTCGTCAGGGAGGAGCGGTCTACGAGCAGTACTTC
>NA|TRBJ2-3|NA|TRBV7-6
CASSRLGLGTQYF
TGTGCCAGCAGCCGCTTGGGGCTTGGTACGCAGTATTTT
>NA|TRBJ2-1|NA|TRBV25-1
CASRDTTILTSEQFF
TGTGCCAGCAGGGATACTACTATACTGACGAGTGAGCAGTTCTTC
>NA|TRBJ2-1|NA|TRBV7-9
CASSSDTYNEQFF
TGTGCCAGCAGCTCAGACACCTACAATGAGCAGTTCTTC
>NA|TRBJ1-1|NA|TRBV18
CASSPPPSQANTEAFF
TGTGCCAGCTCACCACCGCCGTCGCAGGCGAACACTGAAGCTTTCTTT
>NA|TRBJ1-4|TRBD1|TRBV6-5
CASKRDSATNEKLFF
TGTGCCAGCAAACGGGACAGCGCAACTAATGAAAAACTGTTTTTT
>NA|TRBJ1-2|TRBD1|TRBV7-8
CASSFQGGAGYTF
TGTGCCAGCAGCTTTCAGGGGGGAGCTGGCTACACCTTC
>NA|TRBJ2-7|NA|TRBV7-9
CASAATASYEQYF
TGTGCCTCAGCGGCTACCGCCTCCTACGAGCAGTACTTC
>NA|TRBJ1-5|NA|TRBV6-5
CASAIEGGNQPQHF
TGTGCCAGCGCAATAGAAGGGGGAAACCAGCCCCAGCATTTT
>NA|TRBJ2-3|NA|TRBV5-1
CASSFGHPQSTDTQYF
TGCGCCAGCAGCTTCGGTCACCCCCAGAGCACAGATACGCAGTATTTT
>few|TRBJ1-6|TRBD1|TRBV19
CASSPKTGVGGPNSPLHF
TGTGCCAGTAGTCCCAAGACAGGGGTCGGGGGCCCGAATTCACCCCTCCACTTT
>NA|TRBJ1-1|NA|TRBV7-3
CASSLTGDTEAFF
TGTGCCAGCAGCTTAACCGGGGACACTGAAGCTTTCTTT
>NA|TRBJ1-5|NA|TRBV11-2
CASSLEINQPQHF
TGTGCCAGCAGCTTAGAGATTAATCAGCCCCAGCATTTT
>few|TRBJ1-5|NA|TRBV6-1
CASSEIWKPNQPQHF
TGTGCCAGCAGTGAAATCTGGAAGCCGAATCAGCCCCAGCATTTT
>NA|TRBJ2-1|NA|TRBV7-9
CASSFHFRDNHNEQFF
TGTGCCAGCAGCTTTCATTTCCGGGACAACCACAATGAGCAGTTCTTC
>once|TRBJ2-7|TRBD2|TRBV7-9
CASSGGRAGHSYEQYF
TGTGCCAGCAGTGGGGGGAGGGCTGGCCACTCCTACGAGCAGTACTTC
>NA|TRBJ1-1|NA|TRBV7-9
CASSPRQVRTEAFF
TGTGCCAGCAGCCCCCGACAGGTTCGGACTGAAGCTTTCTTT
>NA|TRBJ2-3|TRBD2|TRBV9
CASSVLAGGTDTQYF
TGTGCCAGCAGCGTTCTAGCGGGTGGCACAGATACGCAGTATTTT
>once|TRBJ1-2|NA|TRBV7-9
CASSSSPDSLYGYTF
TGTGCCAGCAGCTCCTCGCCAGACAGTCTCTATGGCTACACCTTC
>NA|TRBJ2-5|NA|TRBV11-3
CASSLGPREQYF
TGTGCCAGCAGCTTAGGCCCTCGGGAGCAGTACTTC
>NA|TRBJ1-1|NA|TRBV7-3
CASSPKGGQGTEAFF
TGTGCCAGCAGCCCAAAGGGGGGACAAGGCACTGAAGCTTTCTTT